A selection of T cell receptor beta chains follows, all from one sample in a study of molecular identifiers for immune sequencing clone quantification. Using its own MiXCR run on the PCR reads, TCRdb lists one record per CDR3 protein. The sample shows about half a million distinct CDR3 sequences, about 26% of them seen only once. The material sequenced was naive CD8+ T cells from blood, with Jurkat cell RNA spiked in. These receptors were taken from a human donor in good health. Some libraries in this study had Jurkat cell RNA spiked in. The CDR3 runs from the conserved cysteine through the conserved F or W. D genes are given only for firm matches. Expanded clones get a size class; other rows say once, few or many, or leave the size out.

j_gene: TRBJ2-3
d_gene: NA
v_gene: TRBV7-6
len: 15
abundance: many
CDR3nt: TGTGCCAGCAGCTTAGGAGCGTTACTAACAGATACGCAGTATTTT
CDR3aa: CASSLGALLTDTQYF

j_gene: TRBJ2-3
d_gene: TRBD1
v_gene: TRBV29-1
len: 15
abundance: NA
CDR3nt: TGCAGCGCAAGCCCGACAGGGTGGGGCACAGATACGCAGTATTTT
CDR3aa: CSASPTGWGTDTQYF

j_gene: TRBJ2-1
d_gene: NA
v_gene: TRBV7-2
len: 14
abundance: many
CDR3nt: TGTGCCAGCAGCTTAGTCATCCCCTACAATGAGCAGTTCTTC
CDR3aa: CASSLVIPYNEQFF

j_gene: TRBJ2-1
d_gene: TRBD1
v_gene: TRBV19
len: 16
abundance: NA
CDR3nt: TGTGCCAGTAGTATCCAGGGGGCCCCTTCCTACAATGAGCAGTTCTTC
CDR3aa: CASSIQGAPSYNEQFF

j_gene: TRBJ1-6
d_gene: NA
v_gene: TRBV13
len: 15
abundance: NA
CDR3nt: TGTGCCAGCAGCTTAGGACCAGGCCTGGATTCACCCCTCCACTTT
CDR3aa: CASSLGPGLDSPLHF

j_gene: TRBJ2-5
d_gene: TRBD2
v_gene: TRBV19
len: 16
abundance: few
CDR3nt: TGTGCCAGTAGTTCAAGGACTAGCGTGCACCAAGAGACCCAGTACTTC
CDR3aa: CASSSRTSVHQETQYF

j_gene: TRBJ2-7
d_gene: TRBD2
v_gene: TRBV5-1
len: 15
abundance: many
CDR3nt: TGCGCCAGCAGCTCGCTAGCGGGGGGCGTGTACGAGCAGTACTTC
CDR3aa: CASSSLAGGVYEQYF

j_gene: TRBJ1-1
d_gene: NA
v_gene: TRBV7-8
len: 13
abundance: few
CDR3nt: TGTGCCAGCAGCTATCCCCTCAACACTGAAGCTTTCTTT
CDR3aa: CASSYPLNTEAFF

j_gene: TRBJ2-2
d_gene: NA
v_gene: TRBV4-3
len: 15
abundance: NA
CDR3nt: TGCGCCAGCAGTCAACCGGGAACGAACACCGGGGAGCTGTTTTTT
CDR3aa: CASSQPGTNTGELFF

j_gene: TRBJ2-1
d_gene: TRBD2
v_gene: TRBV12-3/TRBV12-4
len: 16
abundance: NA
CDR3nt: TGTGCCAGCTGGACTAGCGGGAGCGGGCCCTACAATGAGCAGTTCTTC
CDR3aa: CASWTSGSGPYNEQFF

j_gene: TRBJ2-3
d_gene: NA
v_gene: TRBV10-1
len: 12
abundance: NA
CDR3nt: TGCGCCAGCAGTGAGTCTCCGGACCTTCTGTATTTT
CDR3aa: CASSESPDLLYF

j_gene: TRBJ2-1
d_gene: NA
v_gene: TRBV24-1
len: 13
abundance: many
CDR3nt: TGTGCCACCAGTGAAGGTGGATTCAATGAGCAGTTCTTC
CDR3aa: CATSEGGFNEQFF

j_gene: TRBJ1-5
d_gene: NA
v_gene: TRBV3-1
len: 14
abundance: few
CDR3nt: TGTGCCAGCAGCCCAGGGGAGAGCAATCAGCCCCAGCATTTT
CDR3aa: CASSPGESNQPQHF

j_gene: TRBJ2-7
d_gene: NA
v_gene: TRBV30
len: 11
abundance: many
CDR3nt: TGTGCCTGGAGTGACAACTACGAGCAGTACTTC
CDR3aa: CAWSDNYEQYF

j_gene: TRBJ2-7
d_gene: NA
v_gene: TRBV7-6
len: 13
abundance: many
CDR3nt: TGTGCCAGCAGCTTAGAACGTTCCTACGAGCAGTACTTC
CDR3aa: CASSLERSYEQYF

j_gene: TRBJ2-3
d_gene: TRBD2
v_gene: TRBV20-1
len: 15
abundance: many
CDR3nt: TGCAGTGCTAGGGATACTAGCGGGGGGCCAGATACGCAGTATTTT
CDR3aa: CSARDTSGGPDTQYF

j_gene: TRBJ1-1
d_gene: NA
v_gene: TRBV4-3
len: 17
abundance: NA
CDR3nt: TGCGCCAGCAGCCAAGGTCCTCCTAGGACACCTTACACTGAAGCTTTCTTT
CDR3aa: CASSQGPPRTPYTEAFF

j_gene: TRBJ1-5
d_gene: TRBD1
v_gene: TRBV5-1
len: 15
abundance: NA
CDR3nt: TGCGCCAGCAGCTTAACAGGGGAGGGCGGTCAGCCCCAGCATTTT
CDR3aa: CASSLTGEGGQPQHF

j_gene: TRBJ2-2
d_gene: NA
v_gene: TRBV12-3/TRBV12-4
len: 17
abundance: few
CDR3nt: TGTGCCAGCAGTTTTATTAGTTATTTGGCGAACACCGGGGAGCTGTTTTTT
CDR3aa: CASSFISYLANTGELFF

j_gene: TRBJ1-1
d_gene: NA
v_gene: TRBV7-9
len: 14
abundance: many
CDR3nt: TGTGCCAGCAGTCCAAGCCGGGGATGGACTGAAGCTTTCTTT
CDR3aa: CASSPSRGWTEAFF

j_gene: TRBJ1-4
d_gene: TRBD1
v_gene: TRBV10-3
len: 16
abundance: few
CDR3nt: TGTGCCATCAGTGAGCTACGGCAGGGGGATAATGAAAAACTGTTTTTT
CDR3aa: CAISELRQGDNEKLFF

j_gene: TRBJ2-3
d_gene: TRBD2
v_gene: TRBV19
len: 15
abundance: few
CDR3nt: TGTGCCAGTAGTATACTAGCGGGGGGGTTGGATACGCAGTATTTT
CDR3aa: CASSILAGGLDTQYF

j_gene: TRBJ2-1
d_gene: TRBD2
v_gene: TRBV28
len: 18
abundance: few
CDR3nt: TGTGCCAGCAGTCCCACCCGACTAGCGGACTACTCCTACAATGGGCAGTTCTTC
CDR3aa: CASSPTRLADYSYNGQFF

j_gene: TRBJ2-5
d_gene: NA
v_gene: TRBV6-2/TRBV6-3
len: 15
abundance: NA
CDR3nt: TGTGCCAGCAGTTATTCTGGGCTGGGCCAAGCGCCCCAGTACTTC
CDR3aa: CASSYSGLGQAPQYF